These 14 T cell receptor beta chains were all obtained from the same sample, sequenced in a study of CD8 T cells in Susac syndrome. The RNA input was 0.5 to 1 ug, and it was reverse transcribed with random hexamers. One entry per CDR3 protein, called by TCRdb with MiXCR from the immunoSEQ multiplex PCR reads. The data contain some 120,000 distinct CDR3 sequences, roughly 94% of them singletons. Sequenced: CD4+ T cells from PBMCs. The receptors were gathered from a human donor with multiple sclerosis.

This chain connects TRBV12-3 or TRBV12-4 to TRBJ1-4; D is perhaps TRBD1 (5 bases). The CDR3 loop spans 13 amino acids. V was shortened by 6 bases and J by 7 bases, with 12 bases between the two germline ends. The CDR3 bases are TGTGCCAGCAGCCTGGGGGTTGCTGAAAAACTGTTTTTT. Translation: CASSLGVAEKLFF.

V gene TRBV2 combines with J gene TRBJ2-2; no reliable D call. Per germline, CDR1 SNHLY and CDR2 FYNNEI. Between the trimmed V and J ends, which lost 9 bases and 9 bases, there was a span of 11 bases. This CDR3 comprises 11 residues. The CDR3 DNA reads TGTGCCAGTCAATTGACGTGGGAGCTGTTTTTT. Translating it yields CASQLTWELFF. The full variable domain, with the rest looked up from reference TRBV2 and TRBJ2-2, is EPEVTQTPSHQVTQMGQEVILRCVPISNHLYFYWYRQILGQKVEFLVSFYNNEISEKSEIFDDQFSVERPDGSNFTLKIRSTKLEDSAMYFCASQLTWELFFGEGSRLTVL.

The CDR3 reads CASSHRRGGPGANVLTF. The DNA for the CDR3 is TGTGCCAGCAGCCACCGCAGAGGGGGGCCTGGGGCCAACGTCCTGACTTTC. The chain uses TRBV3-1 and TRBJ2-6, with D perhaps given as TRBD1 or TRBD2 (6 bases each). The CDR3 contains 17 residues. Trimming took 3 bases from V and 2 from J, leaving 14 bases between them. CDR1 LGHDT and CDR2 YNNKEL come from the germline V gene (reference sequence).

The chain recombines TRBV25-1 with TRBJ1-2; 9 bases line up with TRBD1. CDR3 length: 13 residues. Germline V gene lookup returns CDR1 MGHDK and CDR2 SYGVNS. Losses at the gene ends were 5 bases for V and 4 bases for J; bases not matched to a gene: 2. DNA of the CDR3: TGTGCCAGCAGTAGGGGACAGGGCTATGGCTACACCTTC. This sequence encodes CASSRGQGYGYTF.

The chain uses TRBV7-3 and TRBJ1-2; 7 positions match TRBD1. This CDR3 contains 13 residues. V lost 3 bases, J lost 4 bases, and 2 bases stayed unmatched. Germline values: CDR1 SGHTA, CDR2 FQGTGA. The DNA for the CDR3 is TGTGCCAGCAGCTTGCCAGGGGGCTATGGCTACACCTTC. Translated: CASSLPGGYGYTF.

CDR3 DNA: TGTGCCAGCAGCCGGACTAGCGGGTCCGAAGGGGAGCAGTTCTTC. Amino acid sequence: CASSRTSGSEGEQFF. The chain recombines TRBV5-8 with TRBJ2-1; 11 nucleotides line up with TRBD2. CDR1 and CDR2 from the germline V gene are SGHTS and YDEGEE. CDR3 length: 15 residues. V was clipped by 4 bases and J by 10 bases; unmatched bases: 10.

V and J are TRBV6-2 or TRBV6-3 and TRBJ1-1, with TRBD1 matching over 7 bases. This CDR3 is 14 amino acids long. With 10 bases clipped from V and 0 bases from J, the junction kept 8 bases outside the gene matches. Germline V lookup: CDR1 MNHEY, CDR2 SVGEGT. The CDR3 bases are TGTGCCACCGGACAGGCCCCTTTGAACACTGAAGCTTTCTTT. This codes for CATGQAPLNTEAFF.

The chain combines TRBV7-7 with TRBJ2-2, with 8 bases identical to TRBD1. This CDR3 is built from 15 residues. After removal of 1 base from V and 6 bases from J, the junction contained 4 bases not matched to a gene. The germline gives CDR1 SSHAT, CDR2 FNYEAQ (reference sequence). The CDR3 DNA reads TGTGCCAGCAGCTTAGGACAGGGGATTCCCGGGGAGCTGTTTTTT. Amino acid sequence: CASSLGQGIPGELFF.

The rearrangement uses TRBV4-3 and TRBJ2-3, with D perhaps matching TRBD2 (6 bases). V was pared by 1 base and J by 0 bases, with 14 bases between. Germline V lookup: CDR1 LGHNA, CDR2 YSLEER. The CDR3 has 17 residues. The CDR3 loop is CASSQAQAGTSTDTQYF. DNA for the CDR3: TGCGCCAGCAGCCAAGCCCAGGCGGGGACTAGCACAGATACGCAGTATTTT.

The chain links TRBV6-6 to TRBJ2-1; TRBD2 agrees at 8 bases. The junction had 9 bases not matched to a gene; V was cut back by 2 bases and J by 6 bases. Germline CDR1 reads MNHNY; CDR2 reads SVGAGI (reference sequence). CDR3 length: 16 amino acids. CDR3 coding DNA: TGTGCCAGCAGTTACGTTAGCGGGGAAACGGGCAATGAGCAGTTCTTC. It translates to CASSYVSGETGNEQFF.

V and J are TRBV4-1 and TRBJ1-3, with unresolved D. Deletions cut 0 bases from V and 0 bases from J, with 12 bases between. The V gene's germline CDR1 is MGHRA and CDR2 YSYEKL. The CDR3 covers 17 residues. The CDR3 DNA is TGCGCCAGCAGCCAAGATCAAAGCGGCAGCTCTGGAAACACCATATATTTT. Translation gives CASSQDQSGSSGNTIYF.

The CDR3 bases are TGTGCCAGCAGCTTGGAGGCGGGGGGCCACCACGAGCAGTACTTC. Amino acid sequence: CASSLEAGGHHEQYF. The chain combines TRBV5-6 with TRBJ2-7; 8 bases map to TRBD2. The CDR3 sequence is 15 residues long. J gave up 5 bases and V 0 bases, and 7 bases lay outside the gene matches. CDR1 is SGHDT and CDR2 is YYEEEE in the germline V gene.

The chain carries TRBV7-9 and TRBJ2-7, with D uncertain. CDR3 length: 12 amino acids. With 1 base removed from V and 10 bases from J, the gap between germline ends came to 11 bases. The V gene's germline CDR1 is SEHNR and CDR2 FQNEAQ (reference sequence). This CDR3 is CASSLEAGGQYF. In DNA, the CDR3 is TGTGCCAGCAGCTTAGAAGCCGGCGGACAGTACTTC.

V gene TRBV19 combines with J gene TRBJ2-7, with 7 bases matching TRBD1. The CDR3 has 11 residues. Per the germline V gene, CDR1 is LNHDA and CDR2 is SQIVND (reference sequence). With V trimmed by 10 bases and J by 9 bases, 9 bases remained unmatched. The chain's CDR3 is CATRTGMGQYF. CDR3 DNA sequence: TGTGCCACCCGGACAGGAATGGGGCAGTACTTC.